This T cell receptor (beta chain) originates from a study of T cell changes during pregnancy in multiple sclerosis. V lost 3 bases and J lost 6, with 5 bases in between. This CDR3 region has 11 residues. Germline assignment: CDR1 DFQATT and CDR2 SNEGSKA (reference sequence). Only in-frame clones appear in the TCRdb table, and some are missing; sequencing was by immunoSEQ multiplex PCR. The table includes 100,000 to 140,000 clones, around 90% detected once. The rearrangement joins TRBV20-1 to TRBJ1-4, with D unclear. The sample here was peripheral blood, taken in the third trimester of pregnancy. The TCR comes from a female donor in good health, enrolled as a control in a pregnancy study. The CDR3 bases are TGCAGTGCTAGTTCAGATGAAAAACTGTTTTTT. Residues: CSASSDEKLFF.